Each of the 11 T cell receptor beta chains below was sequenced from the same sample in a study of blood T cell repertoires in COVID-19. The protocol was immunoSEQ multiplex PCR, while the TCRdb copy is restricted to in-frame clones and leaves out a portion. The sample has over 75,000 clones; about 88% are singletons. Sequenced material: peripheral blood. The origin of the receptors is an elderly woman with acute or convalescent COVID-19.

This chain uses TRBV11-2 with TRBJ1-6; D not certain. Trimming took off 5 bases at V and 5 bases at J, with 10 bases between the two ends. The CDR3 consists of 14 residues. Germline V gene sequence: CDR1 SGHAT, CDR2 FQNNGV. The CDR3 bases are TGTGCCAGCAGCGCCCGAGACAATAATTCACCCCTCCACTTT. It specifies CASSARDNNSPLHF.

The chain recombines TRBV20-1 with TRBJ2-7; D remains unclear. Germline CDR1 DFQATT, CDR2 SNEGSKA (reference sequence). Between the trimmed V and J ends, which lost 3 bases and 3 bases, there was a span of 21 bases. This CDR3 comprises 16 residues. This CDR3 is CSASRMDISRLYEQYF. The DNA for the CDR3 is TGCAGTGCTAGTAGGATGGATATTTCCAGGCTCTACGAGCAGTACTTC.

CDR3 residues: CASSYLQEGNQPQHF. In DNA form, the CDR3 reads TGTGCCAGCAGTTACCTCCAGGAGGGCAATCAGCCCCAGCATTTT. The rearrangement uses TRBV6-6 and TRBJ1-5; D is unresolved. The CDR3 has 15 residues. Germline CDR1 MNHNY, CDR2 SVGAGI (reference sequence). V lost 2 bases to trimming and J lost 2 bases, with 10 bases between them.

CDR3 amino acids: CASSPAYKGANQPQHF. The CDR3 nucleotides read TGTGCCAGCTCACCAGCGTACAAAGGGGCCAATCAGCCCCAGCATTTT. The rearrangement joins TRBV18 to TRBJ1-5, with D perhaps TRBD1 (5 bases). CDR1 and CDR2 (germline): KGHSH, LQKENI. The length of the CDR3 is 16 residues. V gave up 2 bases and J gave up 3 bases, with 14 bases separating them.

The rearrangement uses TRBV4-2 and TRBJ1-2; the D gene is possibly TRBD1 (6 bases). The germline V gene has CDR1 LGHNA and CDR2 YNFKEQ. The CDR3 consists of 14 residues. The V end lost 7 bases, the J end lost 5 bases, and 17 bases lay between the germline ends. Here the CDR3 DNA reads TGTGCCAGCACCCACAGTGGGGGCGGATATGGCTACACCTTC. Translated: CASTHSGGGYGYTF.

This chain uses TRBV4-3 with TRBJ2-5; a weak D match, TRBD2 (5 bases). The CDR3 spans 16 residues. V gave up 0 bases and J gave up 7 bases, with 18 bases separating them. Germline CDR1 and CDR2: LGHNA and YSLEER. The DNA of the CDR3 is TGCGCCAGCAGCCAAGAAGCGGCTAGTCTTTTAGGGACCCAGTACTTC. It codes for CASSQEAASLLGTQYF.

The rearrangement links TRBV7-2 to TRBJ1-6; perhaps TRBD1 as D (5 bases). V was trimmed by 2 bases and J by 8 bases, leaving 16 bases between them. CDR1 is SGHTA and CDR2 is FQGNSA in the germline V gene. The CDR3 sequence is 16 residues long. In nucleotides, the CDR3 is TGTGCCAGCAGCTTATCAAGGCAGGGTTATTATTCACCCCTCCACTTT. Protein: CASSLSRQGYYSPLHF.

The rearrangement uses TRBV5-1 and TRBJ1-2, with D perhaps TRBD1 (5 bases). V was cut by 4 bases and J by 5 bases, with 15 bases left in between. Germline V gives CDR1 SGHRS, CDR2 YFSETQ. The CDR3 spans 14 residues. The DNA for the CDR3 is TGCGCCAGCAGCCCCGGCCAGGGCTGGTATGGCTACACCTTC. This translates into CASSPGQGWYGYTF.

The chain combines TRBV28 with TRBJ2-7, with unresolved D. From germline, CDR1 is MDHEN and CDR2 SYDVKM. CDR3 length: 13 residues. The ends were cut back, 5 bases at V and 2 bases at J, with 10 bases in the middle. The CDR3 reads CASSLNNPYEQYF. The DNA of the CDR3 is TGTGCCAGCAGTCTTAACAACCCCTACGAGCAGTACTTC.

V is TRBV12-3 or TRBV12-4 and J is TRBJ2-7; perhaps TRBD1 as D (6 bases). Trimming left V 5 bases short and J 4 bases short, with 12 bases between. The length of the CDR3 is 13 residues. CDR3 nucleotides: TGTGCCAGCAGTCAAGGGGGTTCGTACGAGCAGTACTTC. It is translated as CASSQGGSYEQYF.

The chain combines TRBV7-8 with TRBJ1-1; 9 nucleotides agree with TRBD1. The CDR3 consists of 15 residues. Germline V gene lookup returns CDR1 SGHVS and CDR2 FQNEAQ. V shed 4 bases and J 0 bases; nucleotides not matched to a gene: 3. The CDR3 bases are TGTGCCAGCAGCTCTTACAGGGGGCTGAACACTGAAGCTTTCTTT. Encoded protein: CASSSYRGLNTEAFF.